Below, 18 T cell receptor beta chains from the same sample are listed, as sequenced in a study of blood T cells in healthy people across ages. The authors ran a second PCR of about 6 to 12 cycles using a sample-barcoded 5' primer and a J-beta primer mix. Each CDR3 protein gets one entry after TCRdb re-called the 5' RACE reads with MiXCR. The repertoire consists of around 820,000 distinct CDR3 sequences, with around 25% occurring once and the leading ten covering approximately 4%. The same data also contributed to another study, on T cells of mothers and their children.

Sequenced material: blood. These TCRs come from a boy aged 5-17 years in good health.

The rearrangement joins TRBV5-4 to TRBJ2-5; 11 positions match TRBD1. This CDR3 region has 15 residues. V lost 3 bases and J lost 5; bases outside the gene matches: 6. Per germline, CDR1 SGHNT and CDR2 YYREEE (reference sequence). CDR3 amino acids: CASSWRTGGYETQYF. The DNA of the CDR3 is TGTGCCAGCAGCTGGCGGACAGGGGGCTACGAGACCCAGTACTTC.

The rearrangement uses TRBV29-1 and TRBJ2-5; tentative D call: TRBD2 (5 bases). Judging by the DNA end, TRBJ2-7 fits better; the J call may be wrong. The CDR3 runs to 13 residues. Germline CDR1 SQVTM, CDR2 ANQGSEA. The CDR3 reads CSVVVSSRGEQYF. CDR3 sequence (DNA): TGCAGCGTTGTAGTCAGTAGCCGGGGCGAGCAGTACTTC.

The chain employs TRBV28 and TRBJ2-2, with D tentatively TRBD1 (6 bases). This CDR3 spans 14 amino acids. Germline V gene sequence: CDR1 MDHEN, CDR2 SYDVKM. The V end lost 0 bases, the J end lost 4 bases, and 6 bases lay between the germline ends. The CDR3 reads CASSLWTGTGELFF. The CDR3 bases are TGTGCCAGCAGTTTATGGACAGGCACCGGGGAGCTGTTTTTT.

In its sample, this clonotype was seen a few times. The CDR3 bases are TGTGCCAGCAGTTTGGGACGCTCAGAAAAACTGTTTTTT. Protein sequence: CASSLGRSEKLFF. The chain employs TRBV12-3 or TRBV12-4 and TRBJ1-4, with D perhaps matching TRBD1 (5 bases). The length of the CDR3 is 13 residues. V dropped 3 bases and J dropped 8 bases, with 10 bases sitting between them.

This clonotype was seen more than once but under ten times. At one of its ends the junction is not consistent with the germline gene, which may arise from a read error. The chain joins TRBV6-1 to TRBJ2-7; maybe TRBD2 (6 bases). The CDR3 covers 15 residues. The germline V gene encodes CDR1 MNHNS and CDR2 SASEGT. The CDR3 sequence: CASSEVTGAPYEQCF. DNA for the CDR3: TGTGCCAGCAGTGAAGTTACGGGAGCCCCCTACGAGCAGTGCTTC.

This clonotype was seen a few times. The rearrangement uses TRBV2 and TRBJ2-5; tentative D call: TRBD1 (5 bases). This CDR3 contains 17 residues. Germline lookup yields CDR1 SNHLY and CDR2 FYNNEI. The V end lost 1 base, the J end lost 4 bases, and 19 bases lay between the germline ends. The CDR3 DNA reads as TGTGCCAGCAGTGAAGGGTATGAAGGCAAAGGGGCAGAGACCCAGTACTTC. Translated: CASSEGYEGKGAETQYF.

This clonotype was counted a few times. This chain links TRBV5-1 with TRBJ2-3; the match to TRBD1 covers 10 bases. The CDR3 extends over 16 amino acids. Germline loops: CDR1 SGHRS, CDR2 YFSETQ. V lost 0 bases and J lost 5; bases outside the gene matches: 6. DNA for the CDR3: TGCGCCAGCAGCTTGGAGACAGGGGGCGCGAAAGATACGCAGTATTTT. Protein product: CASSLETGGAKDTQYF.

For the CDR3, the DNA is TGTGCCAGCAGTTTGCCTGACTTTTGGCCCCAGCATTTT. It translates to CASSLPDFWPQHF. The genes are TRBV28 and TRBJ1-5; D gene ambiguous. Between the trimmed V and J ends, which lost 3 bases and 9 bases, there was a span of 12 bases. The CDR3 is 13 residues long. In germline, CDR1 is MDHEN, CDR2 SYDVKM.

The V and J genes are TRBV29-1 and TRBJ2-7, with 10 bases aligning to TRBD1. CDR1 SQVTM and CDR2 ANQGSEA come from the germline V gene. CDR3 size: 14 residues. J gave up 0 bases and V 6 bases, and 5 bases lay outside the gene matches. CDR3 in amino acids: CSVAGTGASYEQYF. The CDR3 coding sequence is TGCAGCGTGGCCGGGACAGGGGCCTCCTACGAGCAGTACTTC.

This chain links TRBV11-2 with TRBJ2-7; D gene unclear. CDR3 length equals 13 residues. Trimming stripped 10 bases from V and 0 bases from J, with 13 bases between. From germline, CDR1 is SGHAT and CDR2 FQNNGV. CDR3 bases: TGTGCCACAGGCTTGGGTAGCTCCTACGAGCAGTACTTC. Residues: CATGLGSSYEQYF.

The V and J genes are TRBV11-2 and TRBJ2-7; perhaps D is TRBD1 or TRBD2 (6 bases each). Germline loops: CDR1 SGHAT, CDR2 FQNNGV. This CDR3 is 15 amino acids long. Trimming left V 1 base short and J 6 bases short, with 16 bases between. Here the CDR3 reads CASSLVGGALGEQYF. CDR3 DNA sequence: TGTGCCAGCAGCTTAGTGGGGGGCGCCTTGGGCGAGCAGTACTTC.

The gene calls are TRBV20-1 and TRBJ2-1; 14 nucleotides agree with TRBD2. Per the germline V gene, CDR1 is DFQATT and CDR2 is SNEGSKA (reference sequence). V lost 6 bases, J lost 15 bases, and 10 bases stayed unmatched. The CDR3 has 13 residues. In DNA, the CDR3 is TGCAGTGCCCCTGGGACTAGCGGGAGAGGCTTGTTCTTC. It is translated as CSAPGTSGRGLFF.

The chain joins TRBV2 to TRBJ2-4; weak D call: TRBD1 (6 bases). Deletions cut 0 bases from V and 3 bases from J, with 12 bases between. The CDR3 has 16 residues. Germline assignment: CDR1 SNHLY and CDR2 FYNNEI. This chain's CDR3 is CASSEAPGVVKNIQYF. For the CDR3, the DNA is TGTGCCAGCAGTGAAGCGCCAGGGGTGGTCAAAAACATTCAGTACTTC.

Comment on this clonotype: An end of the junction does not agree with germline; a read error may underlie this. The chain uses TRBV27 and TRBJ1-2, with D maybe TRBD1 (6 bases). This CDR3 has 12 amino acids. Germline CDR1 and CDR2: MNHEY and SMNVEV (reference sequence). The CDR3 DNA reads TGTGCCAGCAGTTTACAGGGGCACGGCTACGCCTTC. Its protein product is CASSLQGHGYAF.

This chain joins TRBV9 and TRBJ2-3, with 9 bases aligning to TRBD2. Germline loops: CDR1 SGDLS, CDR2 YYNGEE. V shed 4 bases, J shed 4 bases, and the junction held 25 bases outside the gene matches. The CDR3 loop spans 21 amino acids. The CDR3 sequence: CASSPPPPSGTSIFAADTQYF. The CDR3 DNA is TGTGCCAGCAGCCCTCCCCCCCCTAGCGGGACCTCAATATTTGCGGCAGATACGCAGTATTTT.

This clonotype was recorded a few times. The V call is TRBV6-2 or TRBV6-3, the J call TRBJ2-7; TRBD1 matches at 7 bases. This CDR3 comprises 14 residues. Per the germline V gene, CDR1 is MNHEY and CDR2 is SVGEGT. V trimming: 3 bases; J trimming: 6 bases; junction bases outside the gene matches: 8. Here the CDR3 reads CASSYDGTAVEQYF. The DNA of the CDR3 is TGTGCCAGCAGTTATGACGGGACAGCGGTCGAGCAGTACTTC.

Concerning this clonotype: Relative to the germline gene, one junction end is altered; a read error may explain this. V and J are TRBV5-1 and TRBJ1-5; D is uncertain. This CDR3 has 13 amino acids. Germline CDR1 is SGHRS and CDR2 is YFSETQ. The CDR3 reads CASSLDGNQSQHF. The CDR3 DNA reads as TGCGCCAGCAGCTTGGACGGGAATCAGTCCCAGCATTTT.

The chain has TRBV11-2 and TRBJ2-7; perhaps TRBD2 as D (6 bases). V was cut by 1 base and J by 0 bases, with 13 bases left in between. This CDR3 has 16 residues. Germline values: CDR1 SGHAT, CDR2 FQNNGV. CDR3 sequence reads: CASSLVAGGSSYEQYF. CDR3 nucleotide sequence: TGTGCCAGCAGCTTAGTTGCCGGGGGTAGCTCCTACGAGCAGTACTTC.